This T cell receptor beta chain comes out of a study of blood T cell repertoires in COVID-19. The wider study: T cells, B-cell-depleted T cells, or PBMCs provided the cDNA or gDNA that served as material.

A single count supports this clone. CDR1 is SGHTA, CDR2 FQGNSA, per germline. Trimming stripped 5 bases from V and 5 bases from J, with 18 bases between. The CDR3 contains 15 residues. As originally analysed: Amplification of reference gene primers provided the estimated nucleated cell counts. TCRdb keeps only in-frame clones here, not all; method: immunoSEQ multiplex PCR. That table supplies the V and J calls and clone size; D and trimming were determined from the DNA. The profile shows around 72,000 clones, about 91% of them singletons. This clonotype originated in a human donor with active COVID-19. The donor label of this sample is uncertain. The chain combines TRBV7-2 with TRBJ1-1; no reliable D call. The sequencing sample was made of peripheral blood. The CDR3 sequence: CASSTREARWTEAFF. For the CDR3, the DNA is TGTGCCAGCAGCACGCGGGAGGCTAGGTGGACTGAAGCTTTCTTT.